The source of this T cell receptor (beta chain) is a study of Graves' ophthalmopathy and Graves' hyperthyroidism. Turning to the study itself: Specimen type is peripheral blood, obtained at initial diagnosis before any treatment.

TCR beta CDR3 amplification used RNA transcripts. Scientists carried out first-round RT-PCR using HTBI primers and then a second-round multiplex PCR. TCRdb ran MiXCR on the multiplex PCR reads and lists one entry per CDR3 protein. Of hundreds of thousands of distinct CDR3 sequences listed, less than 20% are singletons. Newly diagnosed hyperthyroidism donors, aged 18 to 65, duration under 2 months. Patients were diagnosed from clinical symptoms, serum thyroxine, TRAb, thyroid ultrasound and orbital computed tomography. This clonotype came up many times. As yet, its antigen is unknown. General observations from the study: Blood was where most expanded thyroid clonotypes above 0.001 frequency also turned up.

This CDR3 is built from 16 residues. J was trimmed by 4 bases and V by 5 bases; bases with no gene match: 9. The germline gives CDR1 SGHTA, CDR2 FQGNSA. V and J are TRBV7-2 and TRBJ2-2; TRBD2 matches at 8 bases. The TCR comes from a woman under 30 with stable Graves' hyperthyroidism. Specimen: peripheral blood. The CDR3 loop reads CASSPTGGGSTGELFF. CDR3 sequence (DNA): TGTGCCAGCAGCCCCACCGGCGGGGGGAGCACCGGGGAGCTGTTTTTT.